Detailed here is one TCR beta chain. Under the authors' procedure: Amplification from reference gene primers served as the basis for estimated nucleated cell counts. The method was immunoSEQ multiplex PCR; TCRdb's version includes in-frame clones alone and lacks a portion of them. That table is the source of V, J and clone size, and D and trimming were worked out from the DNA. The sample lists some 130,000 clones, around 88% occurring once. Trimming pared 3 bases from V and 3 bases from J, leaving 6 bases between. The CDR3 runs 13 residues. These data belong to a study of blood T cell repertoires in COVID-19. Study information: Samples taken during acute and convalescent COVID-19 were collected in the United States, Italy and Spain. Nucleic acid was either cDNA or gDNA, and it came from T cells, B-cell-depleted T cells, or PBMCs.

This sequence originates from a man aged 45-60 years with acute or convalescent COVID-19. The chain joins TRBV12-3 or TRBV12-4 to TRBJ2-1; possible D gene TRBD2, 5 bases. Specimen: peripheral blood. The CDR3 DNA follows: TGTGCCAGCAGTTTGGACTTCTACAATGAGCAGTTCTTC. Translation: CASSLDFYNEQFF.